The clone carrying this TCR beta chain was counted a few times. Its target is unknown. This sample was taken from a study of T-cell memory formation after mild COVID-19. Study-level results: Later expanders leaned CD4+, whereas day 15 to 85 contracting clones were balanced CD4/CD8. Memory sampled before infection contained some responding clones, suggesting cross-reactive memory joined. Clones that contracted clustered mainly in CM and EM if CD4+ and in EMRA if CD8+.

This CDR3 contains 11 residues. Germline V gene sequence: CDR1 SGHKS, CDR2 YYEKEE (reference sequence). V was cut by 2 bases and J by 8 bases, with 4 bases left in between. 5'RACE primed at constant segments yielded TCR alpha and TCR beta cDNA libraries bearing sample barcodes and UMIs. Each CDR3 protein gets one entry after TCRdb re-called the 5' RACE reads with MiXCR. Among a few hundred thousand distinct CDR3 sequences, roughly a fifth were seen once, and the ten largest hold about 21%. The rearrangement joins TRBV5-5 to TRBJ1-4; D uncertain. Sequencing input: PBMCs or a T cell subset sorted from them (not recorded which). The sequence derives from a man between 18 and 29 years old who had mild COVID-19 (a few samples of this study predate the infection). Cell type and time point are not known. The CDR3 DNA reads as TGTGCCAGCAGCTTTAAGGAAAAACTGTTTTTT. Translated: CASSFKEKLFF.